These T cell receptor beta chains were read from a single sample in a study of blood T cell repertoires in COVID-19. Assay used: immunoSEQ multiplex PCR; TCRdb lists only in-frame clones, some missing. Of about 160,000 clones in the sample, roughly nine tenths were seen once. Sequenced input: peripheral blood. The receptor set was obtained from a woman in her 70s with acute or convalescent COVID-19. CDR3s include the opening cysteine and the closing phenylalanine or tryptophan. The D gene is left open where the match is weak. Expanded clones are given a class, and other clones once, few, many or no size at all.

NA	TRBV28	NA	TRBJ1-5	TGTGCCAGCAGTTTACAGGGCGGTCAGCCCCAGCATTTT	CASSLQGGQPQHF
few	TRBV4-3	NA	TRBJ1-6	TGCGCCAGCAGCCAAGATCTCGCAGGGGTGAGCTCCTATAATTCACCCCTCCACTTT	CASSQDLAGVSSYNSPLHF
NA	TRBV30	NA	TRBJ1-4	TGTGCCTGGAGACCAAGGACAGTACGGACTAATGAAAAACTGTTTTTT	CAWRPRTVRTNEKLFF
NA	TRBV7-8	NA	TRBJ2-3	TGTGCCAGCAGCTTAGAGGCAGGATATTCGGTAGGCACAGATACGCAGTATTTT	CASSLEAGYSVGTDTQYF
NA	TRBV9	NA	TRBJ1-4	TGTGCCAGCAGCCTCGGTCTGGGACAAACGTATGAAAAACTGTTTTTT	CASSLGLGQTYEKLFF
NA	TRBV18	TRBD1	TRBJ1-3	TGTGCCAGCTCACCTGGGACAGGGGTCTACTCTGGAAACACCATATATTTT	CASSPGTGVYSGNTIYF
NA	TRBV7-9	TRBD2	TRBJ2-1	TGTGCCAGCAGCCCGGGACTAGCGGCTCCTTTGGAGCAGTTCTTC	CASSPGLAAPLEQFF
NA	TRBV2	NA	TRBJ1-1	TGTGCCAGCAGTCCCCAGGGAGGAGGGACTGAAGCTTTCTTT	CASSPQGGGTEAFF
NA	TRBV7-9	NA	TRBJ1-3	TGTGCCAGCAGAGTCCCGGACGATAGGACAGAGAGCTCTGGAAACACCATATATTTT	CASRVPDDRTESSGNTIYF
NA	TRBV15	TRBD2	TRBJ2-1	TGTGCCACCAGCAGAGGTAGCGGGAGCGTCTCCTACAATGAGCAGTTCTTC	CATSRGSGSVSYNEQFF
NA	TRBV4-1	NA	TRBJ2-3	TGCGCCAGCAGCCACTCGCCACTAACTAGCACAGATACGCAGTATTTT	CASSHSPLTSTDTQYF
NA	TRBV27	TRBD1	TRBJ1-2	TGTGCCAGCAGTTTATCGGGAAGGGGGCATGGCTACACCTTC	CASSLSGRGHGYTF
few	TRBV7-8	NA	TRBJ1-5	TGTGCCAGCAGCTTAGGGTTTCAGTCTCCCCAGCATTTT	CASSLGFQSPQHF
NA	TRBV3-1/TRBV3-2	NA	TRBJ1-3	TGTGCCAGCAGGGAGGAGGTCTCTGGAAACACCATATATTTT	CASREEVSGNTIYF
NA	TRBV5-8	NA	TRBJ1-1	TGTGCCAGCAGCGTAGAAAGAGGAGCTTTCTTT	CASSVERGAFF
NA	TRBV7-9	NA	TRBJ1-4	TGTGCCAGCAGCTTAGGGGGGGATACGGAAAAACTGTTTTTT	CASSLGGDTEKLFF
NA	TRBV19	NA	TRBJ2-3	TGTGCCAGTAGTATGCGGGCATCAGATACGCAGTATTTT	CASSMRASDTQYF
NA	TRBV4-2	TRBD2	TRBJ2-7	TGTGCCAGCAGCCAAGGGCTAGCGGGGGCCTACGAGCAGTACTTC	CASSQGLAGAYEQYF
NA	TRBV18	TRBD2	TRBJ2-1	TGTGCCAGTAGGACTAGCGGGCACAATGAGCAGTTCTTC	CASRTSGHNEQFF
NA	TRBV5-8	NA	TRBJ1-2	TGTGCCAGCAGCCGCCGGGACACCTATGGCTACACCTTC	CASSRRDTYGYTF
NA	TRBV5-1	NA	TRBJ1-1	TGCGCCAGCAGCCTGTCCGTGAACACTGAAGCTTTCTTT	CASSLSVNTEAFF
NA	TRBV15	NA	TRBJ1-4	TGTGCCACCAGCATCGACAGAGCAACTAATGAAAAACTGTTTTTT	CATSIDRATNEKLFF
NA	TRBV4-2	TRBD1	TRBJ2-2	TGTGCCAGCAGCCATTTCCGGGACAGGGTAGACACCGGGGAGCTGTTTTTT	CASSHFRDRVDTGELFF
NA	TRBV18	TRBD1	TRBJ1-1	TGTGCCAGCTCATGGGACAGGGAGTGGACTGAAGCTTTCTTT	CASSWDREWTEAFF
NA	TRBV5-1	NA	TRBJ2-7	TGCGCCAGCAGCCTTCAGGACTGGAACTACGAGCAGTACTTC	CASSLQDWNYEQYF
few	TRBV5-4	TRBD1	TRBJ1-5	TGTGCCAGCAGTAGACAGGGAGAGAATCAGCCCCAGCATTTT	CASSRQGENQPQHF
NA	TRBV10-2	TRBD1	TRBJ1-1	TGCGCCATTTCACAGGGGTACAACACTGAAGCTTTCTTT	CAISQGYNTEAFF